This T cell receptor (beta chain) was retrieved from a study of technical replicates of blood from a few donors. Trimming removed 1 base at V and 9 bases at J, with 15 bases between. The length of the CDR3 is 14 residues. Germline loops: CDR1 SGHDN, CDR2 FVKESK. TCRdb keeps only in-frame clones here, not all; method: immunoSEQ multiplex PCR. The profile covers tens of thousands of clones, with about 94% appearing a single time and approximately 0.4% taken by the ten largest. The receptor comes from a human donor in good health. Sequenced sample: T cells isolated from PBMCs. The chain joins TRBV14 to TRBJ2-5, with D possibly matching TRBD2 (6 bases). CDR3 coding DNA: TGTGCCAGCAGCCAAGTATCCGGGAGCGTCTCCCAGTACTTC. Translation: CASSQVSGSVSQYF.